A selection of T cell receptor beta chains follows, all from one sample in a study of response to subunit inactivated influenza vaccine. A single record per CDR3 protein comes from TCRdb applying MiXCR to the RT-PCR reads. The sample yields under 200,000 distinct CDR3 sequences, around 9.9% seen once. The material was non-naive T cells sorted from PBMCs, obtained 45 days after vaccination. All receptors derive from a man aged 45-60 years who received an inactivated influenza vaccine. Each CDR3 is given with its conserved first and last residue. D genes are given only for firm matches. Not every row has a clone size; where given, it reads once, few, many or a size class.

clone_size j_call d_call cdr3_length v_call cdr3_aa cdr3_nt
few TRBJ2-3 - 15 TRBV5-1 CASSWQGGGADTQYF TGCGCCAGCAGCTGGCAGGGAGGTGGCGCAGATACGCAGTATTTT
many TRBJ2-3 TRBD2 16 TRBV3-1 CASSQGTSGRSRTQYF TGTGCCAGCAGCCAAGGAACTAGCGGGAGGTCACGTACGCAGTATTTT
- TRBJ2-7 TRBD2 16 TRBV14 CASSLLGGSIVYEQYF TGTGCCAGCAGCCTCCTCGGCGGGAGTATTGTCTACGAGCAGTACTTC
many TRBJ1-4 - 14 TRBV13 CASSSRGIGEKLFF TGTGCCAGCAGCTCCAGGGGAATAGGGGAAAAACTGTTTTTT
- TRBJ2-6 - 14 TRBV7-2 CASSYSGSADVLTF TGTGCCAGCAGCTACTCCGGGTCCGCCGACGTCCTGACTTTC
- TRBJ2-7 - 15 TRBV10-2 CASSELGTRTGEQYF TGCGCCAGCAGTGAACTCGGGACAAGGACTGGTGAGCAGTACTTC
many TRBJ2-2 - 14 TRBV12-3/TRBV12-4 CASRRTGSTGELFF TGTGCCAGCAGAAGAACGGGGAGCACCGGGGAGCTGTTTTTT
few TRBJ1-1 TRBD1 11 TRBV20-1 CSVRGPTEAFF TGCAGTGTTAGGGGGCCCACTGAAGCTTTCTTT
- TRBJ2-2 TRBD2 16 TRBV7-8 CASSLGAGGITGELFF TGTGCCAGCAGCTTAGGGGCGGGGGGGATCACCGGGGAGCTGTTTTTT
- TRBJ1-6 - 15 TRBV12-3/TRBV12-4 CASATRTLGNSPLHF TGTGCCAGCGCCACCAGGACGTTAGGAAATTCACCCCTCCACTTT
- TRBJ2-7 TRBD2 14 TRBV27 CASSYRGSAYEQYF TGTGCCAGCAGCTACCGCGGGAGTGCCTACGAGCAGTACTTC
few TRBJ2-6 - 16 TRBV6-5 CASSYKKRAGANVLTF TGTGCCAGCAGTTACAAGAAGAGGGCTGGGGCCAACGTCCTGACTTTC
few TRBJ1-2 TRBD1 15 TRBV12-3/TRBV12-4 CASSHRTGGAFGYTF TGTGCCAGCAGTCACCGGACAGGGGGCGCGTTTGGCTACACCTTC
many TRBJ1-6 - 14 TRBV6-1 CASSLLEDNSPLHF TGTGCCAGCAGCCTTTTGGAAGATAATTCACCCCTCCACTTT
- TRBJ1-2 - 14 TRBV5-5 CASSLRQTSYGYTF TGTGCCAGCAGCTTGAGGCAGACTAGCTATGGCTACACCTTC
few TRBJ2-2 - 17 TRBV4-1 CASSHALRRKNTGELFF TGCGCCAGCAGCCATGCTTTGAGGAGGAAGAACACCGGGGAGCTGTTTTTT
few TRBJ1-4 - 12 TRBV10-3 CAISGDSEKLFF TGTGCCATCAGTGGGGATTCAGAAAAACTGTTTTTT
many TRBJ1-4 - 17 TRBV28 CASRPRGSGTGNEKLFF TGTGCCAGCAGGCCCCGCGGTTCCGGGACGGGGAATGAAAAACTGTTTTTT
few TRBJ1-5 - 15 TRBV28 CASSPGGFYNQPQHF TGTGCCAGCAGTCCGGGGGGTTTTTATAATCAGCCCCAGCATTTT
- TRBJ1-5 - 13 TRBV18 CASSPGSDQPQHF TGTGCCAGCTCTCCAGGATCAGATCAGCCCCAGCATTTT
few TRBJ2-7 - 13 TRBV20-1 CSVPRTGNYEQYF TGCAGTGTCCCGCGGACGGGAAACTACGAGCAGTACTTC
few TRBJ1-2 - 14 TRBV7-2 CASSAPGVNYGYTF TGTGCCAGCAGCGCCCCGGGAGTCAATTATGGCTACACCTTC
many TRBJ2-7 TRBD1 14 TRBV5-1 CASSSGTGSHEQYF TGCGCCAGCAGCTCTGGGACAGGGTCTCACGAGCAGTACTTC
few TRBJ2-7 - 14 TRBV5-1 CASSLGTANWEQYF TGCGCCAGCAGCTTGGGTACCGCGAACTGGGAGCAGTACTTC
few TRBJ1-6 - 15 TRBV3-1 CASSYRVGIGSPLHF TGTGCCAGCAGCTACCGGGTTGGGATCGGTTCACCCCTCCACTTT
many TRBJ2-7 TRBD2 15 TRBV20-1 CSARDSSGMRYEQYF TGCAGTGCTAGAGATTCTAGCGGGATGAGGTACGAGCAGTACTTC
- TRBJ1-5 - 13 TRBV6-2/TRBV6-3 CASRDNSNQPQHF TGTGCCAGCAGGGACAACAGCAATCAGCCCCAGCATTTT
few TRBJ1-1 TRBD1 15 TRBV5-5 CASSPKDRGRTEAFF TGTGCCAGCAGCCCCAAGGACAGGGGGCGGACTGAAGCTTTCTTT
many TRBJ2-1 - 17 TRBV4-1 CASSRIQLGRGPNEQFF TGCGCCAGCAGCCGAATTCAGCTCGGGCGGGGACCGAATGAGCAGTTCTTC
- TRBJ2-1 - 11 TRBV7-2 CASSLKAGQFF TGTGCCAGCAGCTTGAAGGCAGGGCAGTTCTTC
few TRBJ2-2 - 15 TRBV6-2/TRBV6-3 CASKGPKTEITELFF TGTGCCAGCAAGGGGCCTAAGACAGAGATAACCGAGCTGTTTTTT
- TRBJ2-2 - 13 TRBV29-1 CSVELLNTGELFF TGCAGCGTTGAGCTGCTGAACACCGGGGAGCTGTTTTTT
- TRBJ2-1 TRBD2 17 TRBV20-1 CSARDLAGGNSYNEQFF TGCAGTGCTAGAGACCTAGCGGGAGGCAACTCCTACAATGAGCAGTTCTTC
many TRBJ1-2 - 16 TRBV4-1 CASSQDRALSMAGYTF TGCGCCAGCAGCCAAGATCGGGCGCTTTCGATGGCTGGCTACACCTTC
- TRBJ2-1 - 14 TRBV24-1 CATSGPGRGNEQFF TGTGCCACCAGTGGACCCGGCAGGGGCAATGAGCAGTTCTTC
few TRBJ2-1 - 16 TRBV6-1 CASSPNSVGAYNEQFF TGTGCCAGCAGCCCCAACAGCGTGGGGGCTTACAATGAGCAGTTCTTC
- TRBJ2-2 TRBD1 13 TRBV4-2 CASSTQGAGELFF TGTGCCAGCAGCACCCAGGGGGCCGGGGAGCTGTTTTTT
many TRBJ2-3 - 13 TRBV4-1 CASSQETVDTQYF TGCGCCAGCAGCCAAGAAACGGTAGATACGCAGTATTTT
many TRBJ2-7 TRBD2 15 TRBV3-1 CASSQVLAGVKEQYF TGTGCCAGCAGCCAAGTGCTAGCGGGAGTAAAGGAGCAGTACTTC
many TRBJ2-1 TRBD2 16 TRBV28 CASSGLLAGSYNEQFF TGTGCCAGCAGTGGTCTCCTAGCGGGTAGTTACAATGAGCAGTTCTTC
few TRBJ2-3 TRBD1 15 TRBV4-1 CASRPGQGATDTQYF TGCGCCAGCAGACCGGGACAGGGGGCAACAGATACGCAGTATTTT
few TRBJ2-7 - 13 TRBV6-1 CASRRTDTYEQYF TGTGCCAGCAGACGGACAGACACCTACGAGCAGTACTTC
many TRBJ2-6 - 18 TRBV4-3 CASSQGWSSLSGANVLTF TGCGCCAGCAGCCAAGGATGGTCGTCACTCTCTGGGGCCAACGTCCTGACTTTC
many TRBJ2-7 TRBD1 15 TRBV2 CASSRSTGNSYEQYF TGTGCCAGCAGCAGATCGACAGGGAACTCCTACGAGCAGTACTTC
- TRBJ2-2 - 17 TRBV23-1 CASSQSSWTSNTGELFF TGCGCCAGCAGTCAATCGTCTTGGACATCGAACACCGGGGAGCTGTTTTTT
- TRBJ2-1 TRBD2 20 TRBV2 CASSEALRGPRGRAYDEQFF TGTGCCAGCAGTGAAGCGCTTCGGGGACCCCGCGGGAGGGCCTATGATGAGCAGTTCTTC
- TRBJ1-1 - 14 TRBV12-3/TRBV12-4 CASSFGQLGTEAFF TGTGCCAGCAGTTTCGGACAGTTGGGCACTGAAGCTTTCTTT
many TRBJ2-2 - 17 TRBV12-3/TRBV12-4 CASSLAPSGSNTGELFF TGTGCCAGCAGTTTAGCGCCAAGCGGATCGAACACCGGGGAGCTGTTTTTT
- TRBJ2-7 TRBD2 14 TRBV12-3/TRBV12-4 CASSFGGRAYEQYF TGTGCCAGCAGTTTTGGCGGGAGGGCCTACGAGCAGTACTTC
- TRBJ2-3 TRBD1 15 TRBV20-1 CSARGQGVWADTQYF TGCAGTGCTCGGGGTCAGGGGGTATGGGCAGATACGCAGTATTTT
many TRBJ2-3 TRBD1 15 TRBV10-3 CAISETGDHTDTQYF TGTGCCATCAGTGAAACAGGGGACCACACAGATACGCAGTATTTT
many TRBJ2-3 - 16 TRBV2 CASSLGLEHRADTQYF TGTGCCAGCAGTCTAGGGCTGGAGCACCGCGCAGATACGCAGTATTTT
few TRBJ2-7 TRBD1 14 TRBV6-2/TRBV6-3 CATRSPGTGNEQYF TGTGCCACCAGAAGTCCCGGGACAGGGAACGAGCAGTACTTC